The TCR beta chain under discussion was sequenced for a study of T cells in Graves' hyperthyroidism and ophthalmopathy. TCR beta CDR3 regions were amplified from RNA. HTBI primers drove first-round RT-PCR of the TCR CDR3. TCRdb re-called the multiplex PCR reads with MiXCR, one entry per CDR3 protein. The data show approximately 410,000 distinct CDR3 sequences, with 14% to 15% seen just once and roughly 13% held by the top ten. The germline V gene has CDR1 SGHAT and CDR2 FQNNGV. Deletions cut 3 bases from V and 2 bases from J, with 10 bases between. CDR3 size: 14 residues. This clonotype was picked up many times.

This TCR derives from a man between 18 and 29 years old with Graves' ophthalmopathy. What was sequenced was blood. J is TRBJ1-2 and V is TRBV11-2; unclear D gene. CDR3 in amino acids: CASSLGGDNYGYTF. The DNA for the CDR3 is TGTGCCAGCAGCTTGGGCGGAGACAACTATGGCTACACCTTC.